This TCR beta chain was identified in a study of regulatory T cells in long-lasting Graves disease. To note about this clonotype: Its specificity is not known.

Trimming shortened V by 5 bases and J by 0 bases, and 11 bases separated the two germline ends. The CDR3 is 14 residues long. CDR1 and CDR2 (germline): SGHVS, FQNEAQ. Researchers made TCR beta libraries by using iRepertoire HTBI primers and running Arm-PCR on CDR3 regions. TCRdb fed the multiplex PCR reads into MiXCR, producing one record per CDR3 protein. The sample yields under 350,000 distinct CDR3 sequences, 20% to 25% seen once. Findings and limits, study-wide: Favored gene segments in persistent disease were TRBV28, TRBJ1-2 and TRBJ2-5. The study found persistent patients shared more public clonotypes (approximately 2,700) than new patients (just over 950).

Described time point: persistent/refractory GD, antithyroid drugs over 5 years with positive TRAb. Following extraction of RNA from PBMCs, that RNA was used to make the TCR library. Staff drew roughly 9 milliliters of peripheral blood into EDTA tubes. The input for sequencing was peripheral blood mononuclear cells (PBMCs), taken when the disease was refractory, from a patient treated with antithyroid drugs. This sequence was found in a female donor with Graves disease. The rearrangement links TRBV7-8 to TRBJ2-7, with a possible D match to TRBD1 (6 bases). The CDR3 here is CASSTTGISYEQYF. In DNA, the CDR3 is TGTGCCAGCAGCACGACAGGCATCTCCTACGAGCAGTACTTC. Full variable domain (remainder filled in from reference TRBV7-8 and TRBJ2-7): GAGVSQSPRYKVAKRGQDVALRCDPISGHVSLFWYQQALGQGPEFLTYFQNEAQLDKSGLPSDRFFAERPEGSVSTLKIQRTQQEDSAVYLCASSTTGISYEQYFGPGTRLTVT.